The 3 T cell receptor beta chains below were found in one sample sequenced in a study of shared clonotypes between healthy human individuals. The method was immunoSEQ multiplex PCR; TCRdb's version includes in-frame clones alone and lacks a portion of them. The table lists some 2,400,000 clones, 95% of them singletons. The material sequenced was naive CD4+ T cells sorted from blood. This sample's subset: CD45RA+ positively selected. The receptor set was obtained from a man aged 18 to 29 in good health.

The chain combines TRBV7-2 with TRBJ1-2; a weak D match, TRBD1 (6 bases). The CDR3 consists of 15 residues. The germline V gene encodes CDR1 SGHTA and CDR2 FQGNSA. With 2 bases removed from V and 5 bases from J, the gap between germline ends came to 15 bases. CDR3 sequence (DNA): TGTGCCAGCAGCTTATATCCAGGGGACGAGTATGGCTACACCTTC. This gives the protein CASSLYPGDEYGYTF.

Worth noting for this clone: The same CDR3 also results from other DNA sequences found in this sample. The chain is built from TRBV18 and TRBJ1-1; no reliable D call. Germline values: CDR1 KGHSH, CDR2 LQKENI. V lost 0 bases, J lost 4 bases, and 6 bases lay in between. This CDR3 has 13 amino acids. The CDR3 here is CASSPPGVTEAFF. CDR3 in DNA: TGTGCCAGCTCACCACCGGGAGTCACTGAAGCTTTCTTT.

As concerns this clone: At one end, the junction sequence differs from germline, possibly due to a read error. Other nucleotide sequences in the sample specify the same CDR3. CDR3 amino acids: CASSRDRGTGELFF. CDR3 coding DNA: TGTGCTAGCAGCAGAGACAGGGGGACCGGGGAGCTGTTTTTT. The rearrangement uses TRBV7-7 and TRBJ2-2, with TRBD1 identical over 9 bases. In germline, CDR1 is SSHAT, CDR2 FNYEAQ (reference sequence). The CDR3 has 14 amino acids.